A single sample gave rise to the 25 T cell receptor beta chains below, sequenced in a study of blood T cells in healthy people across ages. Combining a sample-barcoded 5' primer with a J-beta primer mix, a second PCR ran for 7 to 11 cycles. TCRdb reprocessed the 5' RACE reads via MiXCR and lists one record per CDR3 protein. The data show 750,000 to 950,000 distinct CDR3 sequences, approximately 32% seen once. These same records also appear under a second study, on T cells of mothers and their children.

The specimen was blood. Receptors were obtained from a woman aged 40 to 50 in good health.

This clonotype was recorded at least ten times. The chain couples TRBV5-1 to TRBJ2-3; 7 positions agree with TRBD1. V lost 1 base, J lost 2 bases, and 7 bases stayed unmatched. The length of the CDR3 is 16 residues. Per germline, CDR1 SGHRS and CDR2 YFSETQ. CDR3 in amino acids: CASSLRAGGNTDTQYF. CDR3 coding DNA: TGCGCCAGCAGCTTGAGAGCAGGGGGAAACACAGATACGCAGTATTTT. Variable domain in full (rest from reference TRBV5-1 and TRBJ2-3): KAGVTQTPRYLIKTRGQQVTLSCSPISGHRSVSWYQQTPGQGLQFLFEYFSETQRNKGNFPGRFSGRQFSNSRSEMNVSTLELGDSALYLCASSLRAGGNTDTQYFGPGTRLTVL.

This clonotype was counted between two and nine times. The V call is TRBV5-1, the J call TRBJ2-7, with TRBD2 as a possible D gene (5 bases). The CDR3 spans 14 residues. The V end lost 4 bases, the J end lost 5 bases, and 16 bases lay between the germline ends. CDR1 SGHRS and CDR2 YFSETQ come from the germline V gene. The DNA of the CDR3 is TGCGCCAGCAGCCCCGGACGGGGTCGGGACGAGCAGTACTTC. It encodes CASSPGRGRDEQYF. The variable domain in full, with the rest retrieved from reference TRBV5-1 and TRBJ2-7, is KAGVTQTPRYLIKTRGQQVTLSCSPISGHRSVSWYQQTPGQGLQFLFEYFSETQRNKGNFPGRFSGRQFSNSRSEMNVSTLELGDSALYLCASSPGRGRDEQYFGPGTRLTVT.

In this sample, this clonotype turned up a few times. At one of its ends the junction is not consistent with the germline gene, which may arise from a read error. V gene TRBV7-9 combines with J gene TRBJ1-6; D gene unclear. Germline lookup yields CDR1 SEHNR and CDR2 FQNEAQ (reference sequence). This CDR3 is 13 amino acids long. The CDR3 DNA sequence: TGTGCCGGCAGCCCGCCCCCTTTTTCACCCCTCCACTTT. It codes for CAGSPPPFSPLHF.

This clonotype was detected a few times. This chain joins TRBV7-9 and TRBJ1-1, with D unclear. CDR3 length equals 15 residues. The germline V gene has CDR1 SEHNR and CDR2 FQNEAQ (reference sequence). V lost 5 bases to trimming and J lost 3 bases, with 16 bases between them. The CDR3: CASSPPAKRDTEAFF. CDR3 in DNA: TGTGCCAGCAGCCCCCCGGCCAAACGGGACACTGAAGCTTTCTTT. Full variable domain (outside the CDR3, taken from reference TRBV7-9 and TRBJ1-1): DTGVSQNPRHKITKRGQNVTFRCDPISEHNRLYWYRQTLGQGPEFLTYFQNEAQLEKSRLLSDRFSAERPKGSFSTLEIQRTEQGDSAMYLCASSPPAKRDTEAFFGQGTRLTVV.

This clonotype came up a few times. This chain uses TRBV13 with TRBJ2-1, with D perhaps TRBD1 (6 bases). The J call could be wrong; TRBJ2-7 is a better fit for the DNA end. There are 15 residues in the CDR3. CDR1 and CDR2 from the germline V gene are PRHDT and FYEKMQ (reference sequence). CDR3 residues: CASSLGGAPYNEQYF. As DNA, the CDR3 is TGTGCCAGCAGCTTAGGGGGGGCCCCGTACAATGAGCAGTACTTC.

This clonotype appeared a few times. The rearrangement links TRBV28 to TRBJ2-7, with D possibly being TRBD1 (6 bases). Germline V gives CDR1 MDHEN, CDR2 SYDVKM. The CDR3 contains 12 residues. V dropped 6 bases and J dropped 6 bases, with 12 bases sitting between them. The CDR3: CASRNRAREQYF. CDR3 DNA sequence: TGTGCCAGCAGGAACAGGGCTCGCGAGCAGTACTTC.

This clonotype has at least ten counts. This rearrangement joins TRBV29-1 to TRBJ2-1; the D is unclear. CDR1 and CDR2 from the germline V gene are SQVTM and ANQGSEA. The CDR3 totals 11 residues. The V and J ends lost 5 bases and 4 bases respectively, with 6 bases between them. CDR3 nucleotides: TGCAGCGTTTCGAGATACAATGAGCAGTTCTTC. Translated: CSVSRYNEQFF.

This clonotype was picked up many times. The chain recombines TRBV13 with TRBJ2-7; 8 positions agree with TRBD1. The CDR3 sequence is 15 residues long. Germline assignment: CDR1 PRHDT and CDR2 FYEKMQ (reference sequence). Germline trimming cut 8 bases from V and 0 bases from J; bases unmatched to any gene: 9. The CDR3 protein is CASSRGQAISYEQYF. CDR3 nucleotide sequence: TGTGCCAGCTCCAGGGGACAGGCGATCTCCTACGAGCAGTACTTC.

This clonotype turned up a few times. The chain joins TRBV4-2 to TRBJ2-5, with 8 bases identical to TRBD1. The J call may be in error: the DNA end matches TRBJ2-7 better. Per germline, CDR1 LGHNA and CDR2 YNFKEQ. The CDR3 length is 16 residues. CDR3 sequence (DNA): TGTGCCAGCAGCCATAGCTGGGACAGGAAGCCTTCCGAGCAGTACTTC. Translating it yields CASSHSWDRKPSEQYF.

The CDR3 sequence is CASSSSSGGALETQYF. The CDR3 bases are TGTGCCAGTAGTTCCTCTAGCGGGGGGGCCTTAGAGACCCAGTACTTC. The chain links TRBV19 to TRBJ2-5; 12 bases are shared with TRBD2. The CDR3 extends over 16 amino acids. Germline trimming cut 5 bases from V and 4 bases from J; bases unmatched to any gene: 8. The germline V gene has CDR1 LNHDA and CDR2 SQIVND (reference sequence).

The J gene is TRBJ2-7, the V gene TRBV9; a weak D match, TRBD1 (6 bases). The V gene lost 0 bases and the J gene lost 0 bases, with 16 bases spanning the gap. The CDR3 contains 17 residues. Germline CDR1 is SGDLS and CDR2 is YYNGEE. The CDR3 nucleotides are TGTGCCAGCAGCGTAGGTCTCCGGGACAATCCCTCCTACGAGCAGTACTTC. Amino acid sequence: CASSVGLRDNPSYEQYF.

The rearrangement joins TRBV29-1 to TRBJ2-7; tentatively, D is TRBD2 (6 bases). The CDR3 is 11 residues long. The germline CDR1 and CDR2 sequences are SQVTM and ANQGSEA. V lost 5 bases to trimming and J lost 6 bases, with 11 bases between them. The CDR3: CSVSREREQYF. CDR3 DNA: TGCAGCGTTTCCCGGGAGCGCGAGCAGTACTTC.

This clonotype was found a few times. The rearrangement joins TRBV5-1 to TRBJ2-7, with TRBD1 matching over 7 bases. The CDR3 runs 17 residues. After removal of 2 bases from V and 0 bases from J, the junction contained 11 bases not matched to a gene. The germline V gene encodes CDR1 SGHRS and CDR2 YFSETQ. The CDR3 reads CASSFDRLTGSSYEQYF. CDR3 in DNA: TGCGCCAGCAGCTTCGATCGGTTGACAGGGAGCTCCTACGAGCAGTACTTC.

The chain's CDR3 is CSAQGANYGYTF. In DNA, the CDR3 is TGCAGCGCGCAGGGGGCTAACTATGGCTACACCTTC. The chain links TRBV29-1 to TRBJ1-2; 7 bases match TRBD1. CDR1 is SQVTM, CDR2 ANQGSEA, per germline. After removal of 7 bases from V and 0 bases from J, the junction contained 2 bases not matched to a gene. CDR3 length equals 12 residues.

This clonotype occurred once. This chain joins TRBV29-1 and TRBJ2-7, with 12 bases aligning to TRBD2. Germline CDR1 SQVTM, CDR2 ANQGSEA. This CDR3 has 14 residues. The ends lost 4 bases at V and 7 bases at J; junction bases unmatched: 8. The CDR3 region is CSVGPTSGRGEQYF. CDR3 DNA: TGCAGCGTTGGCCCGACTAGCGGGAGAGGAGAGCAGTACTTC.

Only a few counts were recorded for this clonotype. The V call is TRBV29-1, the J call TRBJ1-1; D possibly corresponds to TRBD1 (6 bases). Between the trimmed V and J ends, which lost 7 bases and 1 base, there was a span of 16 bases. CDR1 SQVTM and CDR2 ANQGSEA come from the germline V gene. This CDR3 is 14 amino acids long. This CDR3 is CSGATGTSNTEAFF. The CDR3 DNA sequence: TGCAGCGGGGCAACAGGGACTTCGAACACTGAAGCTTTCTTT. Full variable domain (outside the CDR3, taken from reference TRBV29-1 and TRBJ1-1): SAVISQKPSRDICQRGTSLTIQCQVDSQVTMMFWYRQQPGQSLTLIATANQGSEATYESGFVIDKFPISRPNLTFSTLTVSNMSPEDSSIYLCSGATGTSNTEAFFGQGTRLTVV.

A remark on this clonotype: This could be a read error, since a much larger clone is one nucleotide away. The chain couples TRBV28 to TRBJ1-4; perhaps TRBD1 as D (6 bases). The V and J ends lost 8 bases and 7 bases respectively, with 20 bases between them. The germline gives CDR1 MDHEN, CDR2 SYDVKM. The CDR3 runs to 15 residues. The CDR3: CASGARQGLSEKLFF. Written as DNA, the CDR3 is TGTGCCAGCGGAGCTCGTCAGGGGCTAAGTGAAAAACTGTTTTTT. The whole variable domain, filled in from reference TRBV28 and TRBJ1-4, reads DVKVTQSSRYLVKRTGEKVFLECVQDMDHENMFWYRQDPGLGLRLIYFSYDVKMKEKGDIPEGYSVSREKKERFSLILESASTNQTSMYLCASGARQGLSEKLFFGSGTQLSVL.

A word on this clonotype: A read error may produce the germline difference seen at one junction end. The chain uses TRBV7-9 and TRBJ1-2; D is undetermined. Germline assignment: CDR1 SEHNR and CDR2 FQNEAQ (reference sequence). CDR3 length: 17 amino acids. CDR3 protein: CASSDGFLLSKHYGYSF. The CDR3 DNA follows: TGTGCCAGCAGCGACGGTTTCCTCCTATCCAAACACTATGGCTACTCCTTC.

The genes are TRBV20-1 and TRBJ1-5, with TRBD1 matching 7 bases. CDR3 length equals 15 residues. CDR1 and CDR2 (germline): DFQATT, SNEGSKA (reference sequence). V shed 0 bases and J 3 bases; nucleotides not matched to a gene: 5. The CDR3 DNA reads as TGCAGTGCTAGAGATTTAGGGGGCCTCAATCAGCCCCAGCATTTT. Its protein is CSARDLGGLNQPQHF.

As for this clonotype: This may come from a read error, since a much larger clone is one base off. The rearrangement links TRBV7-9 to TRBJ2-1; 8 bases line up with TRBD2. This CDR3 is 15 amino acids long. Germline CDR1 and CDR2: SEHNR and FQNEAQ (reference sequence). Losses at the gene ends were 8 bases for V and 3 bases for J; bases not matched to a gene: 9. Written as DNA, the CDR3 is TGTGCCAGCGGCGGCACCGGGACTAGCTACAATGAGCAGTTCTTC. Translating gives CASGGTGTSYNEQFF.

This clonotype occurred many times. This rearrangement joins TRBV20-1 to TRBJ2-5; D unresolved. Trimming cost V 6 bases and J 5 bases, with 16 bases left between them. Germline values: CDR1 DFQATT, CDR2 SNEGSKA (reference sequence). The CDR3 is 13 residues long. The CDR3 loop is CSAPPRQSETQYF. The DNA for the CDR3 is TGCAGTGCCCCACCACGCCAGAGCGAGACCCAGTACTTC.

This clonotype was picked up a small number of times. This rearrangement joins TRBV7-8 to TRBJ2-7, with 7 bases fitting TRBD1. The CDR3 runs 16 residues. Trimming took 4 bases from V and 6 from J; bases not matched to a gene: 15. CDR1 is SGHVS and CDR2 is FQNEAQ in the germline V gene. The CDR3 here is CASSYTGTAILVEQYF. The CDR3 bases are TGTGCCAGCAGCTACACCGGGACAGCTATCTTAGTCGAGCAGTACTTC.

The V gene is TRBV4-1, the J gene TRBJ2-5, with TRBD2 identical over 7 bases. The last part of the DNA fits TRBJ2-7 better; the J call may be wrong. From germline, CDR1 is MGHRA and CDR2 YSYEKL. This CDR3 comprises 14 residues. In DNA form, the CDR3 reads TGCGCCAGCAGCGACGTTGGGGGGGGCTACGAGCAGTACTTC. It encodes CASSDVGGGYEQYF.

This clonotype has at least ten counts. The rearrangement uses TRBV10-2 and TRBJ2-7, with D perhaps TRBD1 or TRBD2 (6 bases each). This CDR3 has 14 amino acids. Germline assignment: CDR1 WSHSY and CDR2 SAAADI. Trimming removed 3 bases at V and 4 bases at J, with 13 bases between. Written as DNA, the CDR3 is TGCGCCAGCAGTGACCCGGGGGCGAAATACGAGCAGTACTTC. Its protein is CASSDPGAKYEQYF.

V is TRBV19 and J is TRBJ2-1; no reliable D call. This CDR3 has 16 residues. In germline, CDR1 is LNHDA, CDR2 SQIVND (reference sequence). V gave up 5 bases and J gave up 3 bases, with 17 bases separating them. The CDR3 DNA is TGTGCCAGTAGTCCCGACCCGGGTTATGACTACAATGAGCAGTTCTTC. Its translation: CASSPDPGYDYNEQFF. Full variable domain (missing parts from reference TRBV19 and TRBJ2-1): DGGITQSPKYLFRKEGQNVTLSCEQNLNHDAMYWYRQDPGQGLRLIYYSQIVNDFQKGDIAEGYSVSREKKESFPLTVTSAQKNPTAFYLCASSPDPGYDYNEQFFGPGTRLTVL.